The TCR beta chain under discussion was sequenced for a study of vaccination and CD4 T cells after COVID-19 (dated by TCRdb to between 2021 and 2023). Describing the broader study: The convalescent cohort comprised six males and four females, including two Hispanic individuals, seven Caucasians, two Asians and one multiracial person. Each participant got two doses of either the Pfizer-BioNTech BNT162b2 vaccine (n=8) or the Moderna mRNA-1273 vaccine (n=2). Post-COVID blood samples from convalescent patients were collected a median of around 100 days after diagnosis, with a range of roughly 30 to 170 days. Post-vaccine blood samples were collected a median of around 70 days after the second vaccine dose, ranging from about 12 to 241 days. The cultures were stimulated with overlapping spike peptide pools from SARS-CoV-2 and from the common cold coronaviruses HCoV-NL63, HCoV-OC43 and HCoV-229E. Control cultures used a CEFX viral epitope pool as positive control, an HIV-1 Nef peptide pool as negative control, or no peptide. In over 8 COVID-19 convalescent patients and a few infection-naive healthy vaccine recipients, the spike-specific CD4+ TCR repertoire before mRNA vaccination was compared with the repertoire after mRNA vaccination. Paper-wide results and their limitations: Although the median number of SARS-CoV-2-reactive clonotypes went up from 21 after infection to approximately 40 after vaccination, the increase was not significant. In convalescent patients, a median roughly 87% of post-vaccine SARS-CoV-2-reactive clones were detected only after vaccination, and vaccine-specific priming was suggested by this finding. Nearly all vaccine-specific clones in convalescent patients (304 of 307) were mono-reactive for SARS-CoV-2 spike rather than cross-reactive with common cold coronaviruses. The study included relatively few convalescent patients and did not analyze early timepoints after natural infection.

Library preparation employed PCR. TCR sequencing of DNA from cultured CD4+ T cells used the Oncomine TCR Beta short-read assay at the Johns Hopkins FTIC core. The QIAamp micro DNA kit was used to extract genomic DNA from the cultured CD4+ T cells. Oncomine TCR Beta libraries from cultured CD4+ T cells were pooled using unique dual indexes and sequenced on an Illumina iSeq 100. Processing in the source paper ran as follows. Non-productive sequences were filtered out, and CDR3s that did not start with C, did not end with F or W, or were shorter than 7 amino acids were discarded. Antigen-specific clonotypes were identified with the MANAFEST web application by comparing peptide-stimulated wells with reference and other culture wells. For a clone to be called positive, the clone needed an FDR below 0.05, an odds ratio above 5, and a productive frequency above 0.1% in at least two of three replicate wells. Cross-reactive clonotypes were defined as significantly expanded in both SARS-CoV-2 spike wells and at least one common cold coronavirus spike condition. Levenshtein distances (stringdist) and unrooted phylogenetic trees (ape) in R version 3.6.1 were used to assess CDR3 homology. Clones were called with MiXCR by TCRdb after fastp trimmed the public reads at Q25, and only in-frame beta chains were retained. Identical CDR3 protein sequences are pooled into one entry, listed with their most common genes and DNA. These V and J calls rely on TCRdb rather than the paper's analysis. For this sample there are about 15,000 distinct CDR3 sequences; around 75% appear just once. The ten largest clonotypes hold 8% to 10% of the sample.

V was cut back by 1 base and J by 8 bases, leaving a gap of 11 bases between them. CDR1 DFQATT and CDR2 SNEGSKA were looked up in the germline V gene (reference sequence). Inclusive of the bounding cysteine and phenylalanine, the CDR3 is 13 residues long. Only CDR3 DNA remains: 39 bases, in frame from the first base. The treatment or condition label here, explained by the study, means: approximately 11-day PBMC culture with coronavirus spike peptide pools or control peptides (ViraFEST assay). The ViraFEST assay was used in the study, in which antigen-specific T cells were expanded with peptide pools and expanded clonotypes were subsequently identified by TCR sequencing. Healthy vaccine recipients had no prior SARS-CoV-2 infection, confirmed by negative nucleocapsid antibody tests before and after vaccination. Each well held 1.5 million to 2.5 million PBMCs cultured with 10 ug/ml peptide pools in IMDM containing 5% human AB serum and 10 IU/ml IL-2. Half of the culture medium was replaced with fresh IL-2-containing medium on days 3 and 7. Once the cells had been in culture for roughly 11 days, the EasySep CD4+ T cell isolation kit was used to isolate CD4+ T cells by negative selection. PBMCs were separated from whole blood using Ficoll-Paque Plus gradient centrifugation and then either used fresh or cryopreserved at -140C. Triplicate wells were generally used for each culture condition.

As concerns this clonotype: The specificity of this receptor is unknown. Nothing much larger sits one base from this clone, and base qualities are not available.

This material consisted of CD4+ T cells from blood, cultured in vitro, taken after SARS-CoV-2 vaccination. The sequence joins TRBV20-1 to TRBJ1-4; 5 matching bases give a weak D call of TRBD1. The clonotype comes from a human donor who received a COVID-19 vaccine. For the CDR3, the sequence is CSARGGAGEKLFF. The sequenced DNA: TGCAGTGCTAGAGGTGGGGCAGGGGAAAAACTGTTTTTT.